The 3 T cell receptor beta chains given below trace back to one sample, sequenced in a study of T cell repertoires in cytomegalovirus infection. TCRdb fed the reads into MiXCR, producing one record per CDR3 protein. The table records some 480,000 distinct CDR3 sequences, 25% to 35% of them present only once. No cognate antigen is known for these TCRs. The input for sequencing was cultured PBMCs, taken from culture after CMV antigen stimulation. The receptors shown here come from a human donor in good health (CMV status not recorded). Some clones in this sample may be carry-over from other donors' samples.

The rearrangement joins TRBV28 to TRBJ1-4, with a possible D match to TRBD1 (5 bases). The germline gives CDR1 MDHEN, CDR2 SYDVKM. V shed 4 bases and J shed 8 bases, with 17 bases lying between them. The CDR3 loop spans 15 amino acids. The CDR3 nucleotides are TGTGCCAGCAGTTCCCCGGGACCCTACGGCGAAAAACTGTTTTTT. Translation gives CASSSPGPYGEKLFF.

The CDR3 bases are TGTGCCAGCAGCCAGGCTGACAGGGGCAGCTTGAACACTGAAGCTTTCTTT. It translates to CASSQADRGSLNTEAFF. The chain joins TRBV3-1 to TRBJ1-1; TRBD1 matches at 8 bases. The germline V gene encodes CDR1 LGHDT and CDR2 YNNKEL (reference sequence). The CDR3 consists of 17 residues. Germline trimming cut 3 bases from V and 0 bases from J; bases unmatched to any gene: 9.

CDR3 region: CASSLVSGQDYGYTF. The DNA of the CDR3 is TGTGCCAGCAGCTTAGTATCCGGGCAGGACTATGGCTACACCTTC. V usage is TRBV7-8 and J usage is TRBJ1-2; D is ambiguous. The CDR3 length is 15 residues. The V end lost 1 base, the J end lost 3 bases, and 12 bases lay between the germline ends. From germline, CDR1 is SGHVS and CDR2 FQNEAQ.